This T cell receptor (beta chain) was captured by sequencing in a study of pediatric ulcerative colitis. Study results and limitations: A couple of patients had blood samples with substantially reduced template counts. A couple of rectal clonotypes were found only in ulcerative colitis patients, all of them. Repertoires came from total lymphocyte DNA, so rare subsets like regulatory T cells may be missed.

Trimming took 3 bases from V and 4 from J, leaving 9 bases between them. CDR1 ENHRY and CDR2 SYGVKD come from the germline V gene. CDR3 size: 13 residues. Controls had normal endoscopy and no IBD diagnosis within a year. Turning to this clone: The antigen remains undetermined.

Clones were read by immunoSEQ multiplex PCR, and TCRdb kept only the in-frame ones, dropping some. The sample records about 60,000 clones, 85% to 90% being singletons. The origin of this receptor is a boy younger than 18 who was a control in a study of pediatric ulcerative colitis. V gene TRBV10-3 combines with J gene TRBJ1-2, with D possibly being TRBD1 (5 bases). The sample comprised blood. The CDR3, as DNA: TGTGCCATCAGTGACGGGGGAACCTATGGCTACACCTTC. It yields the protein CAISDGGTYGYTF.